These 29 T cell receptor beta chains share one sample of origin, sequenced in a study of blood T cell repertoires in COVID-19. Here immunoSEQ multiplex PCR was the method, and the copy in TCRdb shows in-frame clones only, minus some. Among around 67,000 clones listed, over 70% were seen once. The sequencing sample was made of peripheral blood. All receptors derive from a man in his fifties or sixties with active COVID-19.

The chain joins TRBV19 to TRBJ1-4; no reliable D call. Between the trimmed V and J ends, which lost 11 bases and 0 bases, there was a span of 10 bases. The CDR3 length is 13 residues. Germline V CDR1 and CDR2: LNHDA, SQIVND (reference sequence). The CDR3 region has the DNA TGTGCCTATAGAGCTCCAACTAATGAAAAACTGTTTTTT. It specifies CAYRAPTNEKLFF.

The CDR3 loop reads CASRTTQQGSYYGYTF. The CDR3 DNA is TGTGCCAGCAGAACCACTCAACAGGGGTCATATTATGGCTACACCTTC. The rearrangement uses TRBV28 and TRBJ1-2, with 7 bases identical to TRBD1. The trim removed 6 bases at V and 5 bases at J, leaving 15 bases unmatched. In germline, CDR1 is MDHEN, CDR2 SYDVKM. The CDR3 totals 16 residues.

The chain recombines TRBV5-7 with TRBJ1-5; no definite D call. TRBV5-7 is an ORF for which the function is uncertain. The CDR3 length is 16 residues. Between the trimmed V and J ends, which lost 4 bases and 7 bases, there was a span of 21 bases. CDR3 residues: CASSIQPTTSTQPQHF. The CDR3 DNA follows: TGTGCCAGCAGCATCCAACCGACTACCTCCACCCAGCCCCAGCATTTT.

Turning to this clone: At one end, the junction sequence differs from germline, possibly due to a read error. The chain combines TRBV7-7 with TRBJ2-2; 8 nucleotides match TRBD2. Germline V gene data show CDR1 as SSHAT and CDR2 as FNYEAQ (reference sequence). The CDR3 sequence is 15 residues long. The DNA for the CDR3 is TGTGCTAGCAGCTTAGCGGGACACCACACCGGGGAGCTGTTTTTT. As protein: CASSLAGHHTGELFF.

The chain joins TRBV19 to TRBJ2-5; 10 positions agree with TRBD1. CDR3 length: 14 amino acids. J lost 4 bases, V lost 10 bases, and 9 bases had no gene match. CDR1 is LNHDA, CDR2 SQIVND, per germline (reference sequence). The CDR3 loop is CATRTGGMSETQYF. The CDR3 region has the DNA TGTGCCACCAGGACAGGGGGAATGTCAGAGACCCAGTACTTC.

This chain joins TRBV19 and TRBJ1-2, with 9 bases lining up with TRBD1. Trimming cost V 5 bases and J 2 bases; bases outside gene matches: 6. CDR3 size: 15 residues. CDR1 and CDR2 (germline): LNHDA, SQIVND (reference sequence). CDR3 nucleotides: TGTGCCAGTAGTGATAGACAGGGGGGAAACTATGGCTACACCTTC. Protein: CASSDRQGGNYGYTF.

The chain couples TRBV7-9 to TRBJ2-4; tentatively, D is TRBD2 (6 bases). The germline V and J ends were trimmed by 5 bases and 9 bases, with 11 bases remaining between them. The CDR3 has 12 amino acids. The V gene's germline CDR1 is SEHNR and CDR2 FQNEAQ (reference sequence). CDR3 in amino acids: CASSTLASIQYF. The CDR3 DNA is TGTGCCAGCAGCACCCTAGCGAGCATTCAGTACTTC.

The chain is built from TRBV29-1 and TRBJ2-5; tentatively, D is TRBD2 (7 bases). CDR3 length equals 13 residues. V shed 3 bases and J shed 5 bases, with 13 bases lying between them. CDR1 and CDR2 from the germline V gene are SQVTM and ANQGSEA. The CDR3 DNA reads as TGCAGCGTTGAGCGGGGGCGCCGGGAGACCCAGTACTTC. Protein product: CSVERGRRETQYF.

The V call is TRBV7-2, the J call TRBJ2-5; TRBD2 matches at 8 bases. The CDR3 sequence is 16 residues long. CDR1 and CDR2 from the germline V gene are SGHTA and FQGNSA. J lost 1 base, V lost 3 bases, and 7 bases had no gene match. CDR3 sequence reads: CASSFVPGGGQETQYF. The DNA of the CDR3 is TGTGCCAGCAGCTTCGTTCCGGGAGGGGGCCAAGAGACCCAGTACTTC.

In DNA form, the CDR3 reads TGTGCCAGCAGTGATTGGGGCCTCTCCACAGATACGCAGTATTTT. Its translation is CASSDWGLSTDTQYF. The rearrangement links TRBV6-1 to TRBJ2-3, with TRBD1 as a possible D gene (5 bases). The germline V gene has CDR1 MNHNS and CDR2 SASEGT. The CDR3 length is 15 residues. V shed 3 bases and J shed 2 bases, with 12 bases lying between them.

The chain links TRBV6-6 to TRBJ1-1; 10 bases align to TRBD1. The CDR3 runs 14 residues. The germline V gene encodes CDR1 MNHNY and CDR2 SVGAGI (reference sequence). V lost 2 bases, J lost 11 bases, and 8 bases stayed unmatched. This CDR3 reads CASSYTTGTGDAFF. The CDR3 DNA reads as TGTGCCAGCAGTTACACGACCGGGACAGGGGATGCTTTCTTT.

The CDR3 region is CASSLAGQGYYEQYF. CDR3 in DNA: TGCGCCAGCAGCTTGGCGGGACAGGGCTACTACGAGCAGTACTTC. V usage is TRBV5-1 and J usage is TRBJ2-7; 9 bases are shared with TRBD1. The CDR3 is 15 residues long. J was trimmed by 3 bases and V by 0 bases; bases with no gene match: 4. The germline gives CDR1 SGHRS, CDR2 YFSETQ.

The gene calls are TRBV13 and TRBJ1-4; 7 bases are shared with TRBD1. Unmatched junction bases numbered 7, after V lost 4 bases and J lost 8 bases. CDR1 and CDR2 (germline): PRHDT, FYEKMQ (reference sequence). The CDR3 sequence is 14 residues long. CDR3 coding DNA: TGTGCCAGCAGCTCCTACAGGGGTGGGGAAAAACTGTTTTTT. Amino acids: CASSSYRGGEKLFF. Supplemented by reference TRBV13 and TRBJ1-4, the full variable domain reads AAGVIQSPRHLIKEKRETATLKCYPIPRHDTVYWYQQGPGQDPQFLISFYEKMQSDKGSIPDRFSAQQFSDYHSELNMSSLELGDSALYFCASSSYRGGEKLFFGSGTQLSVL.

In DNA form, the CDR3 reads TGTGCCAGCACCCCGTATGCAGGTTTGAACACTGAAGCTTTCTTT. It yields the protein CASTPYAGLNTEAFF. The chain is built from TRBV7-3 and TRBJ1-1; D remains unclear. Germline V CDR1 and CDR2: SGHTA, FQGTGA. Deletions cut 7 bases from V and 0 bases from J, with 15 bases between. This CDR3 has 15 residues.

The V and J genes are TRBV30 and TRBJ1-1, with unresolved D. CDR3 length equals 14 residues. Germline V CDR1 and CDR2: GTSNPN, SVGIG (reference sequence). V was clipped by 3 bases and J by 6 bases, with 17 bases between them. The CDR3 bases are TGTGCCTGGAGCATGGGAGTAGTGAGGGCTGAAGCTTTCTTT. This codes for CAWSMGVVRAEAFF.

This chain uses TRBV19 with TRBJ2-7, with D uncertain. This CDR3 has 13 residues. V gave up 1 base and J gave up 1 base, with 5 bases separating them. Germline assignment: CDR1 LNHDA and CDR2 SQIVND (reference sequence). The CDR3 sequence is CASSIADSYEQYF. CDR3 sequence (DNA): TGTGCCAGTAGTATAGCAGATTCCTACGAGCAGTACTTC.

This chain connects TRBV4-1 to TRBJ1-3, with a possible D match to TRBD1 (6 bases). The CDR3 loop spans 16 amino acids. The V gene lost 5 bases and the J gene lost 7 bases, with 21 bases spanning the gap. Germline values: CDR1 MGHRA, CDR2 YSYEKL. DNA for the CDR3: TGCGCCAGCAGCGAGAGGGGACACAAGCCGGGGAACACCATATATTTT. It specifies CASSERGHKPGNTIYF.

This chain joins TRBV7-9 and TRBJ2-1, with 9 bases aligning to TRBD2. After removal of 5 bases from V and 7 bases from J, the junction contained 12 bases not matched to a gene. The germline V gene encodes CDR1 SEHNR and CDR2 FQNEAQ (reference sequence). The CDR3 sequence is 16 residues long. In DNA, the CDR3 is TGTGCCAGCAGCCAAGGTTCCCTAGCGGGATGGAATGAGCAGTTCTTC. This gives the protein CASSQGSLAGWNEQFF. The entire variable domain, with the rest obtained from reference TRBV7-9 and TRBJ2-1, is as follows: DTGVSQNPRHKITKRGQNVTFRCDPISEHNRLYWYRQTLGQGPEFLTYFQNEAQLEKSRLLSDRFSAERPKGSFSTLEIQRTEQGDSAMYLCASSQGSLAGWNEQFFGPGTRLTVL.

This chain joins TRBV18 and TRBJ2-3, with 8 bases that match TRBD2. In germline, CDR1 is KGHSH, CDR2 LQKENI. This CDR3 has 16 amino acids. V trimming: 0 bases; J trimming: 3 bases; junction bases outside the gene matches: 5. The CDR3 region has the DNA TGTGCCAGCTCACCACCGCGAGGACTAGCAACAGATACGCAGTATTTT. Protein sequence: CASSPPRGLATDTQYF. The full variable domain, completed using reference TRBV18 and TRBJ2-3, is NAGVMQNPRHLVRRRGQEARLRCSPMKGHSHVYWYRQLPEEGLKFMVYLQKENIIDESGMPKERFSAEFPKEGPSILRIQQVVRGDSAAYFCASSPPRGLATDTQYFGPGTRLTVL.

The chain carries TRBV28 and TRBJ1-3; 7 bases are a match to TRBD1. Germline lookup yields CDR1 MDHEN and CDR2 SYDVKM. V dropped 4 bases and J dropped 7; count of bases not matched to a gene: 10. This CDR3 region has 15 residues. The CDR3 loop is CASSSSDRVPNTIYF. In nucleotides, the CDR3 is TGTGCCAGCAGTTCCTCCGACAGGGTGCCTAACACCATATATTTT.

J is TRBJ1-1 and V is TRBV6-5, with 7 nucleotides matching TRBD1. The length of the CDR3 is 14 residues. The junction had 11 bases not matched to a gene; V was cut back by 8 bases and J by 5 bases. The V gene's germline CDR1 is MNHEY and CDR2 SVGAGI. The CDR3 protein is CASSPGTVKTEAFF. The CDR3 bases are TGTGCCAGCTCCCCCGGGACAGTCAAAACTGAAGCTTTCTTT.

The rearrangement links TRBV7-3 to TRBJ2-7; 7 nucleotides align to TRBD2. This CDR3 is 12 amino acids long. Per germline, CDR1 SGHTA and CDR2 FQGTGA. V dropped 5 bases and J dropped 6; count of bases not matched to a gene: 4. The DNA for the CDR3 is TGTGCCAGCAGCCCCGGGGGGACCGAGCAGTACTTC. Its protein is CASSPGGTEQYF.

The rearrangement links TRBV19 to TRBJ1-2; 7 bases are shared with TRBD1. V lost 7 bases, J lost 7 bases, and 6 bases stayed unmatched. The CDR3 is made up of 12 amino acids. Per germline, CDR1 LNHDA and CDR2 SQIVND (reference sequence). The CDR3 bases are TGTGCCAGTAAGGACAGGCTTCCTGGCTACACCTTC. Protein sequence: CASKDRLPGYTF.

In the case of this clone: The junction departs from the called germline gene at one end, perhaps through a read error. This sequence joins TRBV7-8 and TRBJ2-3; TRBD2 agrees at 10 bases. The CDR3 covers 16 residues. Looked up from germline, CDR1 is SGHVS and CDR2 is FQNEAQ. The CDR3 here is CASSLASSGGADTQYF. The CDR3 DNA is TGTGCCAGCAGCCTAGCCTCTAGCGGGGGTGCAGATACGCAGTATTTT. The variable domain in full, completed from reference TRBV7-8 and TRBJ2-3, reads GAGVSQSPRYKVAKRGQDVALRCDPISGHVSLFWYQQALGQGPEFLTYFQNEAQLDKSGLPSDRFFAERPEGSVSTLKIQRTQQEDSAVYLCASSLASSGGADTQYFGPGTRLTVL.

This clone occurred once. The gene calls are TRBV29-1 and TRBJ2-2; no definite D call. The CDR3 has 12 residues. Trimming stripped 4 bases from V and 2 bases from J, with 5 bases between. Germline V gene sequence: CDR1 SQVTM, CDR2 ANQGSEA. CDR3 region: CSVAHNTGELFF. The CDR3 coding sequence is TGCAGCGTTGCCCATAACACCGGGGAGCTGTTTTTT.

This sequence joins TRBV10-3 and TRBJ1-6; TRBD1 aligns across 7 bases. CDR3 length equals 16 residues. The germline gives CDR1 ENHRY, CDR2 SYGVKD. Losses at the gene ends were 9 bases for V and 6 bases for J; bases not matched to a gene: 14. The CDR3 spells CAIRDSQKTLNSPLHF. The CDR3 nucleotides are TGTGCCATTAGGGACAGCCAGAAGACGCTTAATTCACCCCTCCACTTT.

This chain links TRBV28 with TRBJ1-1, with 8 bases matching TRBD1. The CDR3 spans 15 residues. Germline V gene data show CDR1 as MDHEN and CDR2 as SYDVKM. V was clipped by 5 bases and J by 1 base; unmatched bases: 6. CDR3 in amino acids: CASSPHGQGNTEAFF. CDR3 nucleotides: TGTGCCAGCAGTCCGCACGGACAGGGGAACACTGAAGCTTTCTTT. Full variable domain (missing parts from reference TRBV28 and TRBJ1-1): DVKVTQSSRYLVKRTGEKVFLECVQDMDHENMFWYRQDPGLGLRLIYFSYDVKMKEKGDIPEGYSVSREKKERFSLILESASTNQTSMYLCASSPHGQGNTEAFFGQGTRLTVV.

The V call is TRBV19, the J call TRBJ1-3; no firm D call. Germline-derived CDR1 and CDR2 are LNHDA and SQIVND (reference sequence). V lost 7 bases and J 0 bases, leaving 13 bases between the germline ends. This CDR3 has 15 residues. Here the CDR3 DNA reads TGTGCCAGTACCTTCGGGTTTAGCTCTGGAAACACCATATATTTT. It is translated as CASTFGFSSGNTIYF.

The chain links TRBV5-1 to TRBJ2-7; 9 bases line up with TRBD1. V was pared by 4 bases and J by 1 base, with 9 bases of the junction left unmatched. Per germline, CDR1 SGHRS and CDR2 YFSETQ. The CDR3 loop spans 16 amino acids. CDR3: CASSATIGTGSYEQYF. CDR3 DNA: TGCGCCAGCAGCGCCACAATCGGGACAGGGTCCTACGAGCAGTACTTC. The full variable domain, rest sourced from reference TRBV5-1 and TRBJ2-7, is KAGVTQTPRYLIKTRGQQVTLSCSPISGHRSVSWYQQTPGQGLQFLFEYFSETQRNKGNFPGRFSGRQFSNSRSEMNVSTLELGDSALYLCASSATIGTGSYEQYFGPGTRLTVT.